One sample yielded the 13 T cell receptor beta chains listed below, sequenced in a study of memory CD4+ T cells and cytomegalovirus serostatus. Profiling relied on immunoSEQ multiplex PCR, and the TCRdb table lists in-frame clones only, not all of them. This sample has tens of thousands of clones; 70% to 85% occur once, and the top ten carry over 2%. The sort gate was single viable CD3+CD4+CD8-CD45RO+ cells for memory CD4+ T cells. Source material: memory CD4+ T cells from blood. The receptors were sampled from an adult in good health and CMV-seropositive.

The CDR3, as DNA: TGTGCCAGCAGCTTAGATTTCGCGAGCTCCTACAATGAGCAGTTCTTC. Encoded protein: CASSLDFASSYNEQFF. The chain recombines TRBV7-2 with TRBJ2-1; D ambiguous. The CDR3 is made up of 16 amino acids. CDR1 SGHTA and CDR2 FQGNSA come from the germline V gene. V was clipped by 1 base and J by 0 bases, with 10 bases between them. The full variable domain, completed using reference TRBV7-2 and TRBJ2-1, is GAGVSQSPSNKVTEKGKDVELRCDPISGHTALYWYRQSLGQGLEFLIYFQGNSAPDKSGLPSDRFSAERTGGSVSTLTIQRTQQEDSAVYLCASSLDFASSYNEQFFGPGTRLTVL.

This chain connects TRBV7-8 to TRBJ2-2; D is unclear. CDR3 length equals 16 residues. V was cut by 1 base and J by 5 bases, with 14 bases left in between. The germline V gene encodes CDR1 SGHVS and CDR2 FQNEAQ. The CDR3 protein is CASSLGPSPRTGELFF. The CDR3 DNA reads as TGTGCCAGCAGCTTAGGTCCTTCTCCGAGGACCGGGGAGCTGTTTTTT.

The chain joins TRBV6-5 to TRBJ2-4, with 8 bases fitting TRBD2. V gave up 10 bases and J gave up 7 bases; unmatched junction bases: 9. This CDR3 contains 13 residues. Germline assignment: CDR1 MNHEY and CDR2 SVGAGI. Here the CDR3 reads CATLRSGSNIQYF. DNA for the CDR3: TGTGCCACCCTCCGAAGCGGGAGTAACATTCAGTACTTC.

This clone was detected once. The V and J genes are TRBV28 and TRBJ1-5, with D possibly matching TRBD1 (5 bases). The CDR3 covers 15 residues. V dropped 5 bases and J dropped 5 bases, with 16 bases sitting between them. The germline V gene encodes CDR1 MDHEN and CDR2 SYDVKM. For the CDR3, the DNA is TGTGCCAGCAGTGGGTCGTCGGGGCTCCATCAGCCCCAGCATTTT. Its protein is CASSGSSGLHQPQHF.

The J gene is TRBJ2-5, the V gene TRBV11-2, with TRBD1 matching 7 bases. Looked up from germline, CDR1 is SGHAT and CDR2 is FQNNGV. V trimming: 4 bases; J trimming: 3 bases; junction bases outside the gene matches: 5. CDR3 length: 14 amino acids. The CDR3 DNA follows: TGTGCCAGCAGCTCTCCGGGACAGAAAGAGACCCAGTACTTC. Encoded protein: CASSSPGQKETQYF.

The CDR3 DNA is TGTGCCAGCAGGACCTACAGCGACACTGAAGCTTTCTTT. It yields the protein CASRTYSDTEAFF. This sequence joins TRBV6-1 and TRBJ1-1; D gene uncertain. The germline V and J ends were trimmed by 6 bases and 3 bases, with 11 bases remaining between them. The CDR3 has 13 amino acids. Germline CDR1 and CDR2: MNHNS and SASEGT.

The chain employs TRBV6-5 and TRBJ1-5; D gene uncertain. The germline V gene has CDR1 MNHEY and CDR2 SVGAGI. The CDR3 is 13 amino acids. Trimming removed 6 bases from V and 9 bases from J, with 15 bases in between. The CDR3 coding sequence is TGTGCCAGCAGCCCCATACCAACCGGGCCCCAGCATTTT. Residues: CASSPIPTGPQHF.

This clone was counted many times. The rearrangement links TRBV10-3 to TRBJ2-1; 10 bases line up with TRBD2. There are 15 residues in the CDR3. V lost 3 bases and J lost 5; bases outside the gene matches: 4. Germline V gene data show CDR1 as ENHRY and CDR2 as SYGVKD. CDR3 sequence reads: CAISDTSGMDNEQFF. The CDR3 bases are TGTGCCATCAGTGACACTAGCGGGATGGACAATGAGCAGTTCTTC.

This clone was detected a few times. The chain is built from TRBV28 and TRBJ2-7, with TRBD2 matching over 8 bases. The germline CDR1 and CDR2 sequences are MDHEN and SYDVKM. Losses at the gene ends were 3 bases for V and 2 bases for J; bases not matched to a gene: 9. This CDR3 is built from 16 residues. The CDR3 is CASSFHLAGLTYEQYF. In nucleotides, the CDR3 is TGTGCCAGCAGTTTCCATCTAGCGGGCCTAACCTACGAGCAGTACTTC. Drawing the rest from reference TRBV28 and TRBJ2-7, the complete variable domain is DVKVTQSSRYLVKRTGEKVFLECVQDMDHENMFWYRQDPGLGLRLIYFSYDVKMKEKGDIPEGYSVSREKKERFSLILESASTNQTSMYLCASSFHLAGLTYEQYFGPGTRLTVT.

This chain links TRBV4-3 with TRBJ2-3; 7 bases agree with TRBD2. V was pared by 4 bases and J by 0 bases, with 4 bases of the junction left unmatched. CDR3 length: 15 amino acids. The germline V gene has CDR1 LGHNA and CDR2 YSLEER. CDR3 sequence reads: CASSLGDYSTDTQYF. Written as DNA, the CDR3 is TGCGCCAGCAGCCTGGGGGACTACAGCACAGATACGCAGTATTTT.

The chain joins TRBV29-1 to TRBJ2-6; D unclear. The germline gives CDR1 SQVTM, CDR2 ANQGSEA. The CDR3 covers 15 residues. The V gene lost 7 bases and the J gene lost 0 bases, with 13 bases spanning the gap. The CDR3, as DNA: TGCAGCGCTTTTGACGGTAGCTCTGGGGCCAACGTCCTGACTTTC. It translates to CSAFDGSSGANVLTF.

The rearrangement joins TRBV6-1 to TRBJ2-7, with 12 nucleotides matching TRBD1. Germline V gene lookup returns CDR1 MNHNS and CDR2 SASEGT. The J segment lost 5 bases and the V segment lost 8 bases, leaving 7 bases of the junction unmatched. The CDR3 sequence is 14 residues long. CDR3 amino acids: CASRSGQGADEQYV. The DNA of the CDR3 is TGTGCCAGCCGATCGGGACAGGGGGCCGACGAGCAGTACGTC.

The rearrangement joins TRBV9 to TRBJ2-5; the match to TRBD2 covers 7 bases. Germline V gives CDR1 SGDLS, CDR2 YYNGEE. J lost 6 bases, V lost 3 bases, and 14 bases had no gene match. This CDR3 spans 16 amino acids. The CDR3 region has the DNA TGTGCCAGCAGCGCGTTCCAAGCGGGACCAGTGCAGACCCAGTACTTC. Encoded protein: CASSAFQAGPVQTQYF. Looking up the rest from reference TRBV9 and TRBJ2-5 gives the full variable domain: DSGVTQTPKHLITATGQRVTLRCSPRSGDLSVYWYQQSLDQGLQFLIQYYNGEERAKGNILERFSAQQFPDLHSELNLSSLELGDSALYFCASSAFQAGPVQTQYFGPGTRLLVL.